The TCR beta chain under discussion was sequenced for a study of long-term antiretroviral therapy in people with HIV. Whole-study results and caveats: Blood dates from the mid-2000s to the late 2010s, possibly under older ART regimens. When set beside controls, HIV repertoires had CDR3 length ranges that were narrower. Pre-ART expanded clones dominated the repertoire at every time point.

On this clone: Its antigen is not identified.

Donors needed at least one pre-ART PBMC sample plus at least two post-ART samples. This CDR3 contains 14 residues. The V and J ends lost 5 bases and 5 bases respectively, with 15 bases between them. From germline, CDR1 is SGHAT and CDR2 FQNNGV. The assay, immunoSEQ v3.0, was run at survey level. Produced via immunoSEQ multiplex PCR; TCRdb's table is partial and in-frame only. The sample records tens of thousands of clones, around 83% being singletons. The chain carries TRBV11-2 and TRBJ1-1; D gene ambiguous. This specimen was unsorted PBMCs, taken 1 year after starting antiretroviral therapy. The receptor's source is a man aged 18 to 29 with HIV. The chain's CDR3 is CASSPSPVRTEAFF. The CDR3 DNA reads as TGTGCCAGCAGCCCCTCCCCCGTACGAACTGAAGCTTTCTTT.